This is a list of T cell receptor beta chains from one sample in a study of Graves' ophthalmopathy and Graves' hyperthyroidism. From the multiplex PCR reads, TCRdb called clonotypes with MiXCR, one entry per CDR3 protein. The data hold almost 400,000 distinct CDR3 sequences, with around 19% observed a single time. The sample comprised peripheral blood. The receptors shown here come from a woman under 30 with Graves' ophthalmopathy. The CDR3 runs from the conserved cysteine through the conserved F or W. The D gene is left open where the match is weak. Size is omitted from some rows. Given values are once, few, many or a class for expanded clones.

TRBV6-5,many,TRBJ2-7,-,CASTARTFEQYF,TGTGCCAGCACCGCACGGACGTTCGAGCAGTACTTC
TRBV6-5,many,TRBJ1-1,TRBD1,CASSSPGQGAEAFF,TGTGCCAGCAGTTCCCCTGGACAGGGAGCTGAAGCTTTCTTT
TRBV29-1,many,TRBJ2-7,TRBD1,CSVSGGQGVSSYEQYF,TGCAGCGTCTCAGGCGGACAGGGAGTGAGTTCCTACGAGCAGTACTTC
TRBV11-1,many,TRBJ2-7,-,CASGAFHEQYF,TGTGCCAGCGGCGCTTTCCACGAGCAGTACTTC
TRBV6-5,many,TRBJ2-7,-,CASTGNRGEQYF,TGTGCCAGCACCGGCAATAGGGGCGAGCAGTACTTC
TRBV12-3/TRBV12-4,many,TRBJ2-7,-,CASSLQDGGFYEQYF,TGTGCCAGCAGTTTACAGGACGGGGGTTTCTACGAGCAGTACTTC
TRBV6-2/TRBV6-3,few,TRBJ2-7,-,CASSDDYSSSYEQYF,TGTGCCAGCAGCGACGACTACTCGAGCTCCTACGAGCAGTACTTC
TRBV6-2/TRBV6-3,once,TRBJ2-7,TRBD2,CASSYSGRLAGGSYEQYF,TGTGCCAGCAGTTACTCTGGCCGACTAGCGGGAGGAAGCTACGAGCAGTACTTC
TRBV6-2/TRBV6-3,many,TRBJ2-5,-,CASSYRWTVELAEQETQYF,TGTGCCAGCAGTTACAGATGGACTGTAGAATTAGCAGAACAAGAGACCCAGTACTTC
TRBV29-1,-,TRBJ1-1,-,CSVDGGALATEAFF,TGCAGCGTTGACGGAGGCGCTTTGGCCACTGAAGCTTTCTTT
TRBV20-1,many,TRBJ1-2,-,CSLLTGEGGGYTF,TGCAGTCTTCTTACGGGTGAGGGTGGCGGCTACACCTTC
TRBV20-1,many,TRBJ2-7,TRBD1,CSANPTDRREQYF,TGCAGTGCTAACCCCACGGACAGGCGCGAGCAGTACTTC
TRBV6-5,many,TRBJ2-5,-,CASSYGGQETQYF,TGTGCCAGCAGTTACGGGGGGCAAGAGACCCAGTACTTC
TRBV4-3,few,TRBJ1-2,-,CANSYSGGNGYTF,TGCGCCAACAGCTATTCTGGGGGGAATGGCTACACCTTC
TRBV11-2,many,TRBJ1-3,-,CASSLGLVVGEPNTIYF,TGTGCCAGCAGCTTAGGCCTCGTGGTAGGGGAACCAAACACCATATATTTT
TRBV9,many,TRBJ1-1,-,CASSPSPDGDTEAFF,TGTGCCAGCAGCCCTTCCCCCGACGGGGACACTGAAGCTTTCTTT
TRBV12-3/TRBV12-4,many,TRBJ2-7,-,CASSYAPDLTYEQYF,TGTGCCAGCAGTTATGCACCGGACCTAACCTACGAGCAGTACTTC
TRBV27,many,TRBJ1-2,-,CASSLIPPGQGGWYGYTF,TGTGCCAGCAGCTTAATTCCGCCGGGCCAGGGTGGTTGGTATGGCTACACCTTC
TRBV30,many,TRBJ2-7,-,CAWSKQGGYEQYF,TGTGCCTGGAGTAAGCAGGGGGGCTACGAGCAGTACTTC
TRBV20-1,once,TRBJ1-1,-,CSGSGLENTEAFF,TGCAGTGGATCAGGATTAGAGAACACTGAAGCTTTCTTT
TRBV24-1,many,TRBJ1-6,TRBD1,CATSDWTGVSPLHF,TGTGCCACCAGTGATTGGACAGGGGTTTCACCCCTCCACTTT
TRBV6-4,many,TRBJ1-5,TRBD1,CASSDLYLQVIGTAINQPQHF,TGTGCCAGCAGTGACCTCTATCTACAAGTCATCGGGACAGCGATCAATCAGCCCCAGCATTTT
TRBV12-3/TRBV12-4,many,TRBJ1-5,-,CASSNRGYSNQPQHF,TGTGCCAGCAGTAACAGAGGATATAGCAATCAGCCCCAGCATTTT
TRBV28,many,TRBJ2-6,-,CASSFATGANVLTF,TGTGCCAGCAGTTTTGCGACTGGGGCCAACGTCCTGACTTTC
TRBV6-4,many,TRBJ1-1,-,CASSGFLPEFQARGMNTEAFF,TGTGCCAGCAGTGGATTTTTACCCGAGTTCCAGGCCCGGGGTATGAACACTGAAGCTTTCTTT
TRBV6-2/TRBV6-3,many,TRBJ2-2,-,CASSYSRRQGLRTGELFF,TGTGCCAGCAGTTACTCCAGGCGCCAGGGGTTGAGGACCGGGGAGCTGTTTTTT
TRBV5-1,many,TRBJ1-1,-,CASSLDGFAEAFF,TGCGCCAGCAGCTTGGACGGTTTCGCTGAAGCTTTCTTT
TRBV7-3,many,TRBJ1-1,-,CASSPRASGGTEAFF,TGTGCCAGCAGCCCACGGGCCTCCGGCGGCACTGAAGCTTTCTTT
TRBV13,-,TRBJ2-5,-,CASSLGGVTKTQYF,TGTGCCAGCAGCTTAGGTGGGGTGACGAAGACCCAGTACTTC
TRBV11-2,many,TRBJ1-5,-,CASSLVSGPNQPQHF,TGTGCCAGCAGCTTAGTTTCAGGGCCCAATCAGCCCCAGCATTTT
TRBV18,many,TRBJ1-2,TRBD1,CASSPGQGKGYTF,TGTGCCAGCTCGCCGGGACAGGGAAAGGGCTACACCTTC
TRBV5-5,many,TRBJ1-1,-,CASSLVQGQNTEAFF,TGTGCCAGCAGCTTGGTACAGGGCCAAAACACTGAAGCTTTCTTT
TRBV6-2/TRBV6-3,many,TRBJ2-5,TRBD1,CASRRTGAEETQYF,TGTGCCAGCAGACGGACAGGGGCGGAAGAGACCCAGTACTTC
TRBV19,many,TRBJ2-5,-,CASSTTGQLGGETQYF,TGTGCCAGTAGTACGACGGGACAGTTGGGGGGCGAGACCCAGTACTTC
TRBV27,-,TRBJ1-2,TRBD1,CASRGQFNYGYTF,TGTGCCAGCAGGGGACAGTTCAACTATGGCTACACCTTC
TRBV29-1,many,TRBJ1-3,TRBD1,CSVKQGGTGNTIYF,TGCAGCGTGAAACAGGGGGGAACTGGAAACACCATATATTTT
TRBV12-3/TRBV12-4,many,TRBJ1-5,-,CASTSRGGYQPQHF,TGTGCCAGCACCTCCCGAGGGGGTTATCAGCCCCAGCATTTT
TRBV9,many,TRBJ1-6,TRBD1,CASSAGQGFFSPLHF,TGTGCCAGCAGCGCGGGACAGGGGTTTTTTTCACCCCTCCACTTT
TRBV6-1,many,TRBJ2-5,-,CASRQPQETQYF,TGTGCCAGCAGACAGCCCCAAGAGACCCAGTACTTC
TRBV6-2/TRBV6-3,-,TRBJ2-1,TRBD2,CASSYSPGTSGGDNEQFF,TGTGCCAGCAGTTACTCTCCCGGGACTAGCGGGGGGGACAATGAGCAGTTCTTC
TRBV4-1,many,TRBJ2-5,TRBD1,CASSPGQGASGETQYF,TGCGCCAGCAGCCCAGGACAGGGGGCGAGTGGGGAGACCCAGTACTTC
TRBV11-2,many,TRBJ2-7,TRBD2,CASSFWTSGGGPYEQYF,TGTGCCAGCAGCTTCTGGACTAGCGGGGGGGGTCCCTACGAGCAGTACTTC
TRBV9,many,TRBJ2-2,-,CASSGKGLINTGELFF,TGTGCCAGCAGCGGGAAGGGACTCATCAACACCGGGGAGCTGTTTTTT
TRBV28,many,TRBJ2-5,-,CASSFSAPTGETQYF,TGTGCCAGCAGTTTCAGTGCCCCAACGGGGGAGACCCAGTACTTC
TRBV7-2,-,TRBJ2-7,-,CASSFGMTRSYEQYF,TGTGCCAGCAGCTTTGGGATGACTAGGTCCTACGAGCAGTACTTC
TRBV14,many,TRBJ1-2,-,CASSQDVAVSYTF,TGTGCCAGCAGCCAAGATGTGGCGGTCTCCTACACCTTC
TRBV2,many,TRBJ1-1,-,CASFRDGTEAFF,TGTGCCAGCTTCAGGGACGGGACTGAAGCTTTCTTT
TRBV5-1,many,TRBJ2-7,-,CASSLALTRVYEQYF,TGCGCCAGCAGCTTGGCCTTAACGAGGGTCTACGAGCAGTACTTC
TRBV3-1,many,TRBJ1-1,-,CASSHPGAVTEAFF,TGTGCCAGCAGCCATCCAGGGGCAGTGACTGAAGCTTTCTTT
TRBV30,-,TRBJ1-2,-,CAWQGNYGYTF,TGTGCCTGGCAGGGGAACTATGGCTACACCTTC
TRBV12-3/TRBV12-4,-,TRBJ2-7,TRBD1,CASKGGPYEQYF,TGTGCCAGCAAAGGGGGCCCCTACGAGCAGTACTTC
TRBV7-3,many,TRBJ2-5,-,CASSLGRQGEEETQYF,TGTGCCAGCAGCTTAGGTAGACAAGGGGAAGAAGAGACCCAGTACTTC
TRBV28,many,TRBJ2-7,TRBD1,CASSPTGGIRYEQYF,TGTGCCAGCAGTCCTACAGGGGGAATTAGGTACGAGCAGTACTTC
TRBV30,many,TRBJ2-7,-,CAWKGDASEQYF,TGTGCCTGGAAGGGGGACGCCTCCGAGCAGTACTTC